In this sample, the clone carrying this T cell receptor beta chain turned up many times. The library was built from roughly 400 ng RNA with molecular barcoded adaptors for alpha/delta and beta/gamma chains. Each CDR3 protein is one row after TCRdb ran MiXCR on the reads. The sample records around 58,000 distinct CDR3 sequences, approximately 15% being singletons. Looked up from germline, CDR1 is SGHTA and CDR2 is FQGNSA. CDR3 size: 16 residues. Trimming took 4 bases from V and 0 from J; bases not matched to a gene: 2. This record comes from a study of read filtering for tumor transcriptome and immune sequencing. Study-wide context: R-ISS stage counts were under ten for I, roughly 15 for II, 6 or 7 for III.

The source material was a population of CD138-negative cells sorted from bone marrow. The clonotype originates from a donor at least 40 years old with multiple myeloma. The rearrangement uses TRBV7-2 and TRBJ2-1, with TRBD2 matching over 11 bases. DNA for the CDR3: TGTGCCAGCAGCTCTAGCGGGGGGAGCTCCTACAATGAGCAGTTCTTC. Its protein product is CASSSSGGSSYNEQFF.